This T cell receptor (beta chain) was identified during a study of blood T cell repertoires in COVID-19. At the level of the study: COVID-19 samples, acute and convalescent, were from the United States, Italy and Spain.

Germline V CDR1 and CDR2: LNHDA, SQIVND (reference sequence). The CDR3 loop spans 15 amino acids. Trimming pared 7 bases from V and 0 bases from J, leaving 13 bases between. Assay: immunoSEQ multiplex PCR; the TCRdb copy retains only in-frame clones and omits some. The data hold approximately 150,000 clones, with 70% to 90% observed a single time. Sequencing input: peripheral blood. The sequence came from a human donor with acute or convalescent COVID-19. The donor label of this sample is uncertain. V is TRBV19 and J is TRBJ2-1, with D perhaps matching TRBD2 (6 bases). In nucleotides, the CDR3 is TGTGCCAGTAAGGAGGGTAGGAGCTCCTACAATGAGCAGTTCTTC. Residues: CASKEGRSSYNEQFF.